This T cell receptor beta chain was observed in a study of OX40 agonist ivuxolimab in advanced cancers. TCRdb's table, derived via immunoSEQ multiplex PCR, lists solely in-frame clones and lacks some. The sample records tens of thousands of clones, around 88% being singletons. The origin of this receptor is an adult with an advanced solid tumor such as melanoma, head and neck, liver or kidney cancer. This material consisted of CD4+ or CD8+ T cells sorted from blood, taken in a trial of the OX40 agonist ivuxolimab.

DNA of the CDR3: TGTGCCAGCAGTGCAATGCGGATATGGGGCAGGGTGACCTACGAGCAGTACTTC. Translating gives CASSAMRIWGRVTYEQYF. This chain links TRBV28 with TRBJ2-7; TRBD1 might be the D (5 bases). The ends were cut back, 5 bases at V and 2 bases at J, with 25 bases in the middle. The CDR3 has 18 residues. CDR1 and CDR2 (germline): MDHEN, SYDVKM. The whole variable domain, remainder taken from reference TRBV28 and TRBJ2-7, is DVKVTQSSRYLVKRTGEKVFLECVQDMDHENMFWYRQDPGLGLRLIYFSYDVKMKEKGDIPEGYSVSREKKERFSLILESASTNQTSMYLCASSAMRIWGRVTYEQYFGPGTRLTVT.